A selection of T cell receptor beta chains follows, all from one sample in a study of T cells in Graves' hyperthyroidism and ophthalmopathy. In TCRdb, the multiplex PCR reads were re-called with MiXCR into one record per CDR3 protein. Here the sample spans about 420,000 distinct CDR3 sequences, 15% to 19% being singletons. Sequencing used blood. The receptors here all came from a woman between 18 and 30 years old with Graves' hyperthyroidism. CDR3s include the opening cysteine and the closing phenylalanine or tryptophan. D genes are given only for firm matches. For some rows the clone size is stated as once, few or many, or as a class when expanded; others skip it.

D gene | clone size | V gene | CDR3 protein
NA | few | TRBV10-2 | CASSEPGRNSGNTIYF
NA | many | TRBV7-2 | CASSLTRDYPRSGELFF
TRBD1 | many | TRBV4-1 | CASSQPTGEDGYTF
TRBD2 | NA | TRBV10-1 | CASSEGGGSYNEQFF
TRBD1 | NA | TRBV29-1 | CSVVDREETQYF
TRBD2 | many | TRBV20-1 | CSANKGLGATQYF
NA | NA | TRBV10-1 | CASRPRMNTGELFF
NA | NA | TRBV5-5 | CASSLPGTGYSNQPQHF
NA | few | TRBV30 | CAWKPPGTQPQHF
NA | many | TRBV11-2 | CASRMAGTEAFF
TRBD1 | NA | TRBV7-9 | CASSSGQGVSSYNSPLHF
TRBD2 | many | TRBV28 | CASSLRLAGIQETQYF
NA | many | TRBV28 | CASSLGGPLHF
NA | many | TRBV9 | CASSVGLASSYEQYF
NA | many | TRBV5-1 | CASSRTTDTQYF
TRBD1 | many | TRBV12-3/TRBV12-4 | CASRRGTGEGYTF
NA | many | TRBV11-3 | CASSPEGSWGETQYF
NA | NA | TRBV2 | CASNLYEQYF
NA | NA | TRBV2 | CASSARVMTTEAFF
NA | few | TRBV5-1 | CASSLASAKNIQYF
TRBD1 | many | TRBV5-1 | CASIPGQGANEQYF
TRBD1 | NA | TRBV19 | CASSIRGRGRVPNTEAFF
NA | many | TRBV11-2 | CASSLVGTYQPQHF
TRBD2 | NA | TRBV7-2 | CASSIFPGLGFYEQYF
NA | few | TRBV9 | CASSADLGEYNEQYF
TRBD1 | many | TRBV5-1 | CASTLYGTGSTDTQYF
NA | NA | TRBV7-9 | CASSLLKQLVAGELFF
TRBD1 | many | TRBV15 | CATSRVVDRAGAAKNIQYF
NA | NA | TRBV9 | CASSVGDGNQPQHF
NA | NA | TRBV6-1 | CASREGGLQFF
NA | NA | TRBV6-1 | CASSRPNRETQYF
NA | many | TRBV11-2 | CASSLVSLNTGELFF
NA | NA | TRBV30 | CAWSPLSIGEQYF
TRBD1 | many | TRBV28 | CASSRDRGWNSPLHF
NA | NA | TRBV7-9 | CATGGTLYNEQFF
TRBD2 | many | TRBV6-1 | CASRGTSGDYEQYF
NA | many | TRBV5-1 | CASSLEAVNYEQYF